The 20 T cell receptor beta chains below were found in one sample sequenced in a study of shared clonotypes between healthy human individuals. The naive CD8 subset, CD45RO-negative cells positively selected for CCR7, excluded terminally differentiated effector memory CD45RA+ cells. TCRdb keeps only in-frame clones here, not all; method: immunoSEQ multiplex PCR. The top ten hold 24% of the sample, which has more than 550,000 clones, 92% seen once. What was sequenced was naive CD8+ T cells sorted from blood. The source is a man aged 30 to 39 in good health.

J is TRBJ2-5 and V is TRBV4-1; D is perhaps TRBD2 (6 bases). Trimming shortened V by 5 bases and J by 5 bases, and 18 bases separated the two germline ends. This CDR3 spans 15 amino acids. Germline CDR1 is MGHRA and CDR2 is YSYEKL. This CDR3 is CASSLGPGVGETQYF. The CDR3 nucleotides read TGCGCCAGCAGCTTAGGTCCGGGAGTAGGGGAGACCCAGTACTTC.

The J gene is TRBJ1-4, the V gene TRBV28; 7 positions match TRBD1. The V gene end was trimmed by 5 bases and the J gene end by 5 bases; junction bases not matched to a gene: 11. The CDR3 totals 16 residues. CDR1 and CDR2 (germline): MDHEN, SYDVKM. CDR3: CASSAFAGQLNEKLFF. CDR3 bases: TGTGCCAGCAGTGCCTTCGCGGGACAGCTAAATGAAAAACTGTTTTTT.

V usage is TRBV28 and J usage is TRBJ2-7; no clear D gene. Germline CDR1 MDHEN, CDR2 SYDVKM. The length of the CDR3 is 16 residues. The ends were cut back, 3 bases at V and 2 bases at J, with 17 bases in the middle. As DNA, the CDR3 is TGTGCCAGCAGTTTTCTCGTGGGGTCTGCCCCCTACGAGCAGTACTTC. Translation: CASSFLVGSAPYEQYF.

This chain links TRBV27 with TRBJ2-7; unclear D gene. The germline gives CDR1 MNHEY, CDR2 SMNVEV (reference sequence). Trimming removed 4 bases from V and 2 bases from J, with 12 bases in between. The CDR3 runs 14 residues. CDR3 in amino acids: CASSSYVSTYEQYF. DNA for the CDR3: TGTGCCAGCAGTTCCTATGTAAGCACCTACGAGCAGTACTTC.

The chain couples TRBV5-6 to TRBJ2-7; possibly TRBD2 for D (7 bases). V lost 4 bases and J lost 5, with 13 bases in between. The CDR3 sequence is 13 residues long. Germline CDR1 is SGHDT and CDR2 is YYEEEE. The DNA of the CDR3 is TGTGCCAGCAGCCCGTGGGGGGGCGACGAGCAGTACTTC. The encoded protein is CASSPWGGDEQYF.

This chain joins TRBV10-3 and TRBJ1-1, with D tentatively TRBD1 (5 bases). The CDR3 is 15 amino acids. Between the trimmed V and J ends, which lost 2 bases and 6 bases, there was a span of 16 bases. CDR1 and CDR2 (germline): ENHRY, SYGVKD. In DNA, the CDR3 is TGTGCCATCAGTGAGGGGGGGACCTTAGGGCCTGAAGCTTTCTTT. This gives the protein CAISEGGTLGPEAFF.

In DNA, the CDR3 is TGCGCCAGCAGCTTACTTGGACTAGGGCCCACAGATACGCAGTATTTT. Protein: CASSLLGLGPTDTQYF. V gene TRBV5-1 combines with J gene TRBJ2-3; 7 bases match TRBD2. Germline V gives CDR1 SGHRS, CDR2 YFSETQ. CDR3 length: 16 amino acids. With 2 bases clipped from V and 2 bases from J, the junction kept 8 bases outside the gene matches.

The V call is TRBV19, the J call TRBJ2-7, with TRBD1 matching 9 bases. Trimming took 4 bases from V and 2 from J; bases not matched to a gene: 3. Per germline, CDR1 LNHDA and CDR2 SQIVND (reference sequence). The CDR3 runs 14 residues. CDR3 region: CASSSGTGTYEQYF. The CDR3 bases are TGTGCCAGTAGTAGCGGGACAGGGACCTACGAGCAGTACTTC.

The V call is TRBV5-4, the J call TRBJ2-3; 16 nucleotides match TRBD2. Trimming at V came to 2 bases and at J to 3 bases, leaving 6 bases not matched to a gene. The CDR3 is 18 amino acids. The V gene's germline CDR1 is SGHNT and CDR2 YYREEE (reference sequence). DNA for the CDR3: TGTGCCAGCAGCTTTTCGGGACTAGCGGGAGGGCCGACAGATACGCAGTATTTT. It yields the protein CASSFSGLAGGPTDTQYF.

V usage is TRBV19 and J usage is TRBJ2-2; D ambiguous. There are 15 residues in the CDR3. Germline values: CDR1 LNHDA, CDR2 SQIVND (reference sequence). V dropped 2 bases and J dropped 6 bases, with 13 bases sitting between them. The CDR3: CASSITATNPGELFF. In nucleotides, the CDR3 is TGTGCCAGTAGTATAACAGCCACTAACCCCGGGGAGCTGTTTTTT.

The chain couples TRBV28 to TRBJ2-2; TRBD2 aligns across 12 bases. The CDR3 extends over 18 amino acids. Germline V gives CDR1 MDHEN, CDR2 SYDVKM. V shed 3 bases, J shed 2 bases, and the junction held 7 bases outside the gene matches. In nucleotides, the CDR3 is TGTGCCAGCAGTTTGACCGGACTAGCGGGAAGTAACACCGGGGAGCTGTTTTTT. Its translation is CASSLTGLAGSNTGELFF.

The V call is TRBV7-8, the J call TRBJ1-2; D unresolved. Deletions cut 0 bases from V and 4 bases from J, with 9 bases between. The CDR3 contains 14 residues. Germline-derived CDR1 and CDR2 are SGHVS and FQNEAQ. DNA of the CDR3: TGTGCCAGCAGCTTAGCAGGGTCTGGCTATGGCTACACCTTC. This gives the protein CASSLAGSGYGYTF.

The chain is built from TRBV7-9 and TRBJ2-1; D ambiguous. Deletions cut 0 bases from V and 0 bases from J, with 6 bases between. Germline V gives CDR1 SEHNR, CDR2 FQNEAQ (reference sequence). This CDR3 contains 15 residues. CDR3 amino acids: CASSLAGNSYNEQFF. The CDR3 bases are TGTGCCAGCAGCTTAGCGGGAAACTCCTACAATGAGCAGTTCTTC. Supplemented by reference TRBV7-9 and TRBJ2-1, the full variable domain reads DTGVSQNPRHKITKRGQNVTFRCDPISEHNRLYWYRQTLGQGPEFLTYFQNEAQLEKSRLLSDRFSAERPKGSFSTLEIQRTEQGDSAMYLCASSLAGNSYNEQFFGPGTRLTVL.

This clone appeared once. The J gene is TRBJ2-1, the V gene TRBV7-8, with 7 bases aligning to TRBD1. The CDR3 has 16 residues. Germline assignment: CDR1 SGHVS and CDR2 FQNEAQ. V shed 5 bases and J 4 bases; nucleotides not matched to a gene: 11. The CDR3 DNA is TGTGCCAGCAGCCCACCATCAACAGGGGTTTACAATGAGCAGTTCTTC. It encodes CASSPPSTGVYNEQFF.

J is TRBJ2-1 and V is TRBV7-9, with a weak D call TRBD2 (5 bases). V was shortened by 5 bases and J by 10 bases, with 15 bases between the two germline ends. CDR1 SEHNR and CDR2 FQNEAQ come from the germline V gene (reference sequence). This CDR3 is built from 13 residues. CDR3 coding DNA: TGTGCCAGCAGCCCCCGGGGTGCTTTGGAGCAGTTCTTC. As protein: CASSPRGALEQFF. Together with reference TRBV7-9 and TRBJ2-1, the CDR3 gives the full variable domain: DTGVSQNPRHKITKRGQNVTFRCDPISEHNRLYWYRQTLGQGPEFLTYFQNEAQLEKSRLLSDRFSAERPKGSFSTLEIQRTEQGDSAMYLCASSPRGALEQFFGPGTRLTVL.

The J gene is TRBJ2-7, the V gene TRBV27; possible D gene TRBD1, 6 bases. Germline V gene sequence: CDR1 MNHEY, CDR2 SMNVEV (reference sequence). The CDR3 sequence is 19 residues long. Trimming took 5 bases from V and 1 from J, leaving 27 bases between them. CDR3 in amino acids: CASSTLPLGALQYSYEQYF. In DNA form, the CDR3 reads TGTGCCAGCAGTACCTTGCCGCTGGGGGCCCTGCAATATTCCTACGAGCAGTACTTC.

This clone was counted only a few times. V and J are TRBV15 and TRBJ2-7; TRBD1 or TRBD2 may be the D gene (5 bases each). Trimming removed 3 bases from V and 2 bases from J, with 11 bases in between. The germline V gene has CDR1 LNHNV and CDR2 YYDKDF (reference sequence). The CDR3 extends over 14 amino acids. The CDR3, as DNA: TGTGCCACCAGCAGCGGACACGGGGCCTACGAGCAGTACTTC. Its protein is CATSSGHGAYEQYF.

V is TRBV28 and J is TRBJ1-5, with a tentative D call TRBD1 (6 bases). CDR3 length: 16 amino acids. Per germline, CDR1 MDHEN and CDR2 SYDVKM. Deletions cut 5 bases from V and 3 bases from J, with 17 bases between. The CDR3 spells CASSPSTGGANQPQHF. The CDR3 DNA follows: TGTGCCAGCAGTCCCAGTACTGGGGGGGCCAATCAGCCCCAGCATTTT.

In its sample, this clone was seen a few times. This chain joins TRBV7-9 and TRBJ2-7, with 9 bases aligning to TRBD2. V lost 3 bases to trimming and J lost 6 bases; unmatched junction nucleotides: 9. Germline CDR1 and CDR2: SEHNR and FQNEAQ (reference sequence). This CDR3 is 15 amino acids long. CDR3 residues: CASSFATGLAGEQYF. The DNA for the CDR3 is TGTGCCAGCAGCTTTGCAACGGGACTAGCAGGCGAGCAGTACTTC.

The rearrangement joins TRBV7-7 to TRBJ2-1; D is undetermined. Trimming pared 4 bases from V and 6 bases from J, leaving 10 bases between. Germline-derived CDR1 and CDR2 are SSHAT and FNYEAQ (reference sequence). This CDR3 has 13 residues. CDR3 sequence (DNA): TGTGCCAGCAGCTCCTCAAAGGTCAATGAGCAGTTCTTC. Residues: CASSSSKVNEQFF.